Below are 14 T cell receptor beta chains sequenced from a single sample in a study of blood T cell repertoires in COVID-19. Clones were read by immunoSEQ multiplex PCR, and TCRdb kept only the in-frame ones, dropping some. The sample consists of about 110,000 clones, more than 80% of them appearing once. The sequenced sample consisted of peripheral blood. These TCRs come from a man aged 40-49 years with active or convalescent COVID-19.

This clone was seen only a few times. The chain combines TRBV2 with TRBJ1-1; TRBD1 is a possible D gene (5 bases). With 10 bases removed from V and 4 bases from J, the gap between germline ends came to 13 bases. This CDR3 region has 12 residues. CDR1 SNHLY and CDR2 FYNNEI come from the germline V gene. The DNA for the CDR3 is TGTGCCACTGGGGGGGAGATCACTGAAGCTTTCTTT. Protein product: CATGGEITEAFF.

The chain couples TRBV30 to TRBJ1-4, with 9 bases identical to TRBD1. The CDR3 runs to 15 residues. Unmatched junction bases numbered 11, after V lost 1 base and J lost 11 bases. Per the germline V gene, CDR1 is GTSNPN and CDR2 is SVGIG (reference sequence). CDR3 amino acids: CAWSAPGTGSWKLFF. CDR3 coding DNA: TGTGCCTGGAGTGCACCCGGGACAGGGAGTTGGAAACTGTTTTTT.

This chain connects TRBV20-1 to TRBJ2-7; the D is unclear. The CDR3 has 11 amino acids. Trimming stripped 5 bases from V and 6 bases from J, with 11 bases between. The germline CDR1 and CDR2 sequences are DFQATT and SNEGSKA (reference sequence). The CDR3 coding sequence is TGCAGTGCTGTGAGACACTCCGAGCAGTACTTC. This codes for CSAVRHSEQYF.

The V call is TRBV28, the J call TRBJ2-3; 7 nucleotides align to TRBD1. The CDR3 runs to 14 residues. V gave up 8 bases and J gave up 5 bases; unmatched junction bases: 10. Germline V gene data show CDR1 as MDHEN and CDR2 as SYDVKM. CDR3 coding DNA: TGTGCCAGCCGAGAACGACAGGGCAAAGATACGCAGTATTTT. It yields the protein CASRERQGKDTQYF.

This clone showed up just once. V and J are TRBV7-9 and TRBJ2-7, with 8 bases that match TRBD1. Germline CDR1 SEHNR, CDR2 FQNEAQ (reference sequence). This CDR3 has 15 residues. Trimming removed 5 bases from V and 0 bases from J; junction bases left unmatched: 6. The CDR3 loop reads CASSPWTGSSYEQYF. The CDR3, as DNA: TGTGCCAGCAGCCCATGGACAGGGAGCTCCTACGAGCAGTACTTC.

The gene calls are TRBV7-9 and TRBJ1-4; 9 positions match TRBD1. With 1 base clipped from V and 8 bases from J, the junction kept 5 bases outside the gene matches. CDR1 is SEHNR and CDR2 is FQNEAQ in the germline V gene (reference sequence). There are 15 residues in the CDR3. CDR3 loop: CASSLVGQGEEKLFF. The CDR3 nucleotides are TGTGCCAGCAGCTTAGTGGGACAGGGCGAAGAAAAACTGTTTTTT.

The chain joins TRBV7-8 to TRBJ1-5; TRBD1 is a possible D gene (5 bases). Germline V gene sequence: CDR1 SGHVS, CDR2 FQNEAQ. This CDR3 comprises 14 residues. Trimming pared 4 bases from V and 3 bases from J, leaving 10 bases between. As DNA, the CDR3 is TGTGCCAGCAGCTCGGGCAGGGTCAATCAGCCCCAGCATTTT. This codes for CASSSGRVNQPQHF.

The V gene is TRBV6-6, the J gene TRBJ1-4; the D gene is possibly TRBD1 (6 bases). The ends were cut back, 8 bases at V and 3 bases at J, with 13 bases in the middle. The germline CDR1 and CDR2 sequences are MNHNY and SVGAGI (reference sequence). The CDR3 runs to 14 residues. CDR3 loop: CASLDGGANEKLFF. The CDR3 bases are TGTGCCAGCCTCGATGGGGGCGCTAATGAAAAACTGTTTTTT.

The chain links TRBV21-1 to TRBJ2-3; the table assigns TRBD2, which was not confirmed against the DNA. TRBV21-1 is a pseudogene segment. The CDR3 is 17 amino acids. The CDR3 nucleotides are TGTGCCAGCAGCAAACCCGCTCGGCTAGCGGGCACAGATACGCAGTATTTT. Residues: CASSKPARLAGTDTQYF.

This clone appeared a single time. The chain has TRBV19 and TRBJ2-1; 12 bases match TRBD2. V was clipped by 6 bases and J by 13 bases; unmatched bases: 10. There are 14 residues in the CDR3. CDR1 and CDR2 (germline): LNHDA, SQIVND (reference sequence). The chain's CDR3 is CASRTGLAGIEQFF. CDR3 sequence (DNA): TGTGCCAGTAGGACAGGACTAGCGGGAATAGAACAGTTCTTC.

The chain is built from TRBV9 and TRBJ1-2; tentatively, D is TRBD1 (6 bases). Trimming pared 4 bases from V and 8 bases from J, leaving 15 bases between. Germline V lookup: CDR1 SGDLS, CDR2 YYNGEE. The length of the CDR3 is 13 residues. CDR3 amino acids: CASSLRGGGGYTF. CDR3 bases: TGTGCCAGCAGCCTAAGAGGGGGTGGAGGCTACACCTTC. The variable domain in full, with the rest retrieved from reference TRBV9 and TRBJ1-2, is DSGVTQTPKHLITATGQRVTLRCSPRSGDLSVYWYQQSLDQGLQFLIQYYNGEERAKGNILERFSAQQFPDLHSELNLSSLELGDSALYFCASSLRGGGGYTFGSGTRLTVV.

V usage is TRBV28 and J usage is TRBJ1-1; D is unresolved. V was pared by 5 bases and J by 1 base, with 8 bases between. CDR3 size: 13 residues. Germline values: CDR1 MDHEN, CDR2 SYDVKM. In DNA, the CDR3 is TGTGCCAGCAGTCGAACGGGGAACACTGAAGCTTTCTTT. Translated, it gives CASSRTGNTEAFF.

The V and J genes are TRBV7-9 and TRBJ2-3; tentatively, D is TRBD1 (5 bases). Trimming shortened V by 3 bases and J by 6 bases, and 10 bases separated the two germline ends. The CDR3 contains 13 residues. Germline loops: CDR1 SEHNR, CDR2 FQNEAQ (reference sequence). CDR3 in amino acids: CASSFIGVDTQYF. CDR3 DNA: TGTGCCAGCAGCTTTATAGGGGTCGATACGCAGTATTTT.

The chain's CDR3 is CASSQVILGYEQYF. CDR3 in DNA: TGTGCCAGCAGCCAAGTTATACTAGGATACGAGCAGTACTTC. The chain uses TRBV4-2 and TRBJ2-7; a possible D gene is TRBD2 (5 bases). The CDR3 loop spans 14 amino acids. V lost 1 base and J lost 4, with 11 bases in between. The V gene's germline CDR1 is LGHNA and CDR2 YNFKEQ.